This TCR beta chain emerged from a study of T cells in Graves' hyperthyroidism and ophthalmopathy (dated by TCRdb to between 2017 and 2020). Looking at the study overall: Peripheral blood samples were taken at initial diagnosis, before any treatment was given. The approximately 90 discovery patients were randomly split 7:3 into training and test sets. To identify TCR V-J signatures that set the groups apart, the researchers used a discovery cohort of 90 to 100 patients, made up of around 42 with Graves' ophthalmopathy and 55 to 65 with stable Graves' hyperthyroidism. Whether ophthalmopathy could be predicted prospectively was tested in an independent validation cohort made up of roughly 19 hyperthyroidism patients plus 17 patients who later progressed to ophthalmopathy. Once sampling was done, hyperthyroidism patients were given methimazole at a starting dose of 30 mg daily, whereas ophthalmopathy patients were given high-dose intravenous methylprednisolone. According to the paper, TCR Vbeta CDR3 sequencing was carried out on roughly 130 peripheral blood samples, which came from under 50 ophthalmopathy, under 85 hyperthyroidism and 17 progressor patients. The study also compared thyroid tissue and blood T-cell repertoires from a handful of Graves' hyperthyroidism patients. Study-wide findings and limitations: Most expanded thyroid clonotypes (frequency above 0.001) were also found in blood, which suggests that blood repertoires may mirror thyroid immune responses. No statistical method was used to set the sample size in advance, and investigators knew the group allocation. A 13 V-J signature model separated ophthalmopathy from stable hyperthyroidism, with approximately 87% sensitivity and roughly 81% specificity in cross-validation and 80%/75% in testing. During validation, the model predicted progression to ophthalmopathy a median of roughly 7.1 months ahead of onset, with almost 71% sensitivity and 72.22% specificity.

V has 4 bases trimmed and J has 3 bases trimmed; junction bases matching no gene number 7. The CDR1 and CDR2 encoded by the germline V gene are KGHDR and SFDVKD. From its cysteine to its phenylalanine, the CDR3 spans 16 amino acids. Here the CDR3 DNA is all that survives: 48 bases in frame from base 1. As to this clonotype: Its antigen specificity is not known. It has no much larger one-base neighbor in the sample; base qualities were not kept.

The hyperthyroidism patients were between 18 and 65 years old and newly diagnosed, with a disease duration of less than 2 months. Exclusion was applied to patients with uncontrolled infections, other autoimmune diseases, pregnancy or lactation. Clinical symptoms, serum thyroxine and TRAb, thyroid ultrasound, and orbital computed tomography formed the basis for the diagnoses. Blood from progressor patients was drawn when they were first diagnosed with hyperthyroidism, before any ophthalmopathy symptoms appeared. PBMCs were isolated from about 10 ml of fresh peripheral blood by Ficoll-Paque density gradient centrifugation. Patients classed as progressors first received a Graves' hyperthyroidism diagnosis and then went on to develop ophthalmopathy during follow-up. Trizol reagent was used to extract total RNA, and RNA quality was then checked on an Agilent 2100 Bioanalyzer. TCR beta CDR3 regions were amplified from RNA transcripts. The TCR CDR3 was subjected to a first round of RT-PCR using the HTBI primer set and the Qiagen OneStep RT-PCR kit. A second multiplex PCR round built the libraries, followed by size selection and purification. Paired-end sequencing of the libraries was performed with 100 bp reads on an Illumina HiSeq2000. The paper's processing steps were these. SOAPnuke was used to process the raw data, throwing out any read that contained adapters or uncalled bases, had a mean Phred below 15, or lacked an exact constant-primer or identifier match. High-quality paired reads were merged using COPE v1.2.5, and each unique nucleotide sequence was defined as a clonotype. MiTCR v1.1 was used to align the clonotypes against IMGT TRBV, TRBD and TRBJ reference segments. Only V-J combinations with frequency above 0.0001, covering approximately 99% of repertoires, were analysed. A TCS score was defined as the ratio between F50 (clonal expansion) and ExV (chaos), using BLOSUM62-based TCRdist between CDR3 peptides within each V-J. Welch's t-statistics and random forest reduced 514 V-J features to 10 to 15, which were used in a naive Bayes classifier (R e1071). In-frame beta chains were kept once TCRdb had trimmed the public reads at Q25 with fastp and called clones with MiXCR. Here each entry gathers all rows of one CDR3 protein and keeps the most common genes and DNA. The V and J calls and clone size come from TCRdb's table, not from the authors' own analysis. This sample comprises 270,000 or so distinct CDR3 sequences, 20% to 30% of them detected only once. The biggest ten clones account for about a quarter of the sample.

Sequencing used blood. The chain is assembled from TRBV24-1 and TRBJ2-2; 7 bases in between match TRBD2. The sequence was collected from a man between 40 and 49 years old with Graves' hyperthyroidism that later progressed to Graves' ophthalmopathy. The bases are TGTGCCACCAGTGAATCGGGACTAAAAGACACCGGGGAGCTGTTTTTT. It codes for CATSESGLKDTGELFF.